The present T cell receptor beta chain was sequenced within a study of T cell responses to AZD1222 COVID-19 vaccine. The CDR3 spans 14 residues. The V gene's germline CDR1 is LGHNT and CDR2 FRNRAP. Trimming shortened V by 2 bases and J by 5 bases, and 12 bases separated the two germline ends. Profiled with immunoSEQ multiplex PCR; TCRdb holds only in-frame clones, not every one. The sample lists approximately 150,000 clones; more than 80% were seen once. The chain combines TRBV12-5 with TRBJ1-1; maybe TRBD1 (5 bases). The clonotype was recovered from an adult who received the AZD1222 COVID-19 vaccine. The specimen was peripheral blood, collected 28 days after the second AZD1222 dose. The CDR3 region is CASGLFGGLTEAFF. In nucleotides, the CDR3 is TGTGCTAGTGGTTTGTTCGGGGGTTTGACTGAAGCTTTCTTT. Based on the CDR3 plus reference TRBV12-5 and TRBJ1-1, the full variable domain is DARVTQTPRHKVTEMGQEVTMRCQPILGHNTVFWYRQTMMQGLELLAYFRNRAPLDDSGMPKDRFSAEMPDATLATLKIQPSEPRDSAVYFCASGLFGGLTEAFFGQGTRLTVV.